What follows is one T cell receptor (beta chain) and its context. Its antigen is not yet known. No base quality information exists; no much larger clone differs at one position. This entry comes from a study of T-cell memory formation after mild COVID-19 (dated by TCRdb to the early 2020s). A note on the overall study: TCR sequence clusters from the two donors were found to be largely donor specific. Longitudinal TCRalpha and TCRbeta repertoire sequencing tracked T-cell clones expanding and contracting after mild COVID-19 in two donors. The cohort was made up of two young adult volunteers, one female and one male, who were previously healthy. Overall study results and their limits: Clones contracting from day 15 to 85 had balanced CD4/CD8 phenotypes, while a second wave expanding from day 15 to 37 was biased towards CD4+. The study covered only two mild cases, and larger cohorts including severe cases with pre-infection samples were considered necessary. SARS-CoV-2 specificity of the second-wave clones peaking on day 37 was not confirmed. Contracting CD4+ clones were found mainly in CM and EM memory subsets, while CD8+ clones were enriched in EMRA. Some responding clones were detected in pre-infection memory, which suggested that pre-existing cross-reactive memory T cells had joined the SARS-CoV-2 response.

V is clipped by 4 bases and J by 0 bases, and the sequence between their germline boundaries is 10 bases long. From the cysteine up to the phenylalanine, the CDR3 has a length of 14 residues. Only the CDR3 DNA stays, 42 bases, in frame from base 1. Via the germline V gene, CDR1 is SGHRS and CDR2 YFSETQ. Ficoll-Paque density gradient centrifugation was the method used to isolate PBMCs. For sequencing, an Illumina NovaSeq 6000 was employed. Using 5'RACE with constant-segment primers, TCRalpha and TCRbeta cDNA libraries were constructed, with sample barcodes and unique molecular identifiers added in the process. RNA was extracted from every sample with Trizol reagent. The libraries were amplified in two PCR steps, and the second step added a second sample barcode and Illumina TruSeq adapters. Sequencing of libraries was performed on an Illumina NovaSeq with 2 x 150 bp paired-end reads. On the study's bioinformatics: With migec v1.2.7, reads were demultiplexed and then collapsed into UMI-guided consensus sequences. Using mixcr v2.1.11, UMI consensuses were aligned to TRA and TRB V and J templates and then assembled into clonotypes. Clonotypes were classified as expanded or contracted when called significant by both edgeR and NoisET, with noise models trained on biological replicates. For edgeR calls, the cutoffs were a false discovery rate-adjusted p below 0.01 and a log2 fold-change threshold of 1. As an exploratory analysis of dynamics, max-normalized trajectories of the 1000 most abundant clonotypes were examined with PCA combined with hierarchical clustering. The CD4 or CD8 phenotype of responding clones was assigned using the separately sequenced CD4+ and CD8+ repertoires. TCRdb cleaned the public reads at Q25 with fastp, built clones with MiXCR and kept in-frame beta chains. Each entry is one CDR3 protein sequence, shown with its most common DNA and genes. In this record, the V and J calls reflect TCRdb's handling and not the investigators' own analysis. In this sample the table shows about 340,000 distinct CDR3 sequences, roughly an eighth of which occur a single time. The top ten constitute about 22% of the sample.

This receptor was obtained from a man younger than 35 who had mild COVID-19 (a few samples of this study predate the infection). The sample titles of this study are shuffled in the database, so cell type and time point are left out; the donor was told from shared clones. Sequenced sample: PBMCs or a T cell subset sorted from them (not recorded which). The sequence links TRBV5-1 to TRBJ1-2, with no reliable assignment of the D segment. The CDR3 reads CASSADPANYGYTF. The DNA is as follows: TGCGCCAGCAGCGCTGACCCTGCTAACTATGGCTACACCTTC.